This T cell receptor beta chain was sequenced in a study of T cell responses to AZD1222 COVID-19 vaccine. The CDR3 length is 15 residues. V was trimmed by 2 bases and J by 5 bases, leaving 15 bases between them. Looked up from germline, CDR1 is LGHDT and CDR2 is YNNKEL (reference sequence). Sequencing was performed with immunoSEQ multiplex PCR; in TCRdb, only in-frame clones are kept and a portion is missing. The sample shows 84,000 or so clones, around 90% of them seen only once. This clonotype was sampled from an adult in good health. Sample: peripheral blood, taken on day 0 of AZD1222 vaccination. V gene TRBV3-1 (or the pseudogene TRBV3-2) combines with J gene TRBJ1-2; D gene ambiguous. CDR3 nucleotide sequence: TGTGCCAGCAGCCAATCCGGAGGCTACCGATATGGCTACACCTTC. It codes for CASSQSGGYRYGYTF.